This entry concerns a single TCR beta chain. Antigen specificity is unknown. Then a second PCR, running about 6 to 12 cycles, was carried out with a sample-barcoded 5' primer and a J-beta primer mix. Every sample returned 2.5 million or more CDR3-containing paired-end reads. Each CDR3 protein gets one entry after TCRdb re-called the 5' RACE reads with MiXCR. The table shows over a million distinct CDR3 sequences, with over 35% occurring only once. This entry comes from a study of blood T cells in healthy people across ages. Study-level findings and limits: Roughly linear declines in TCR beta diversity per million T cells occurred with age.

The V and J ends lost 2 bases and 2 bases respectively, with 12 bases between them. The CDR3 sequence is 15 residues long. Germline V gene sequence: CDR1 MNHEY, CDR2 SVGAGI. Sequencing used blood. The source of this sequence is a woman in her fifties or sixties in good health. The chain employs TRBV6-5 and TRBJ2-5; D is perhaps TRBD1 or TRBD2 (5 bases each). CDR3 in amino acids: CASSYPRDGQETQYF. The CDR3 nucleotides are TGTGCCAGCAGTTACCCCCGGGACGGGCAAGAGACCCAGTACTTC.